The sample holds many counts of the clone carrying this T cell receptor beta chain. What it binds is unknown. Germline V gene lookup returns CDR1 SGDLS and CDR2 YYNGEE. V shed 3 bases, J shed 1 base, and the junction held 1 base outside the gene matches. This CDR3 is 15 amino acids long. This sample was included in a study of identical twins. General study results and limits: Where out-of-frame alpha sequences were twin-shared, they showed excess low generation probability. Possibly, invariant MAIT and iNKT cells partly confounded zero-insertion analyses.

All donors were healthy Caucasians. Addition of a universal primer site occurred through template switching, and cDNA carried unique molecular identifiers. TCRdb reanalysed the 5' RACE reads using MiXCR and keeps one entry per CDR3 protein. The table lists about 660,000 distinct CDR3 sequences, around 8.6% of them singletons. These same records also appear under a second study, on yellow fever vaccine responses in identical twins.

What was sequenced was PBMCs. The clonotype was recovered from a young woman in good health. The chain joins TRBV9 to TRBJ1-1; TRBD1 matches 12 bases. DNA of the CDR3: TGTGCCAGCAGCGAGGGACAGGGGGCGAACACTGAAGCTTTCTTT. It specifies CASSEGQGANTEAFF. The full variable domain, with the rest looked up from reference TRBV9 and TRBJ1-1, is DSGVTQTPKHLITATGQRVTLRCSPRSGDLSVYWYQQSLDQGLQFLIQYYNGEERAKGNILERFSAQQFPDLHSELNLSSLELGDSALYFCASSEGQGANTEAFFGQGTRLTVV.